This TCR beta chain was recovered during a study of coeliac disease. CDR3 length: 15 residues. Germline CDR1 reads SQVTM; CDR2 reads ANQGSEA. V was shortened by 2 bases and J by 0 bases, with 11 bases between the two germline ends. General study points: Lower clonality than controls marked TRB and TRG repertoires from active celiac intraepithelial and lamina propria samples.

Notes on this clone: The antigen is not known.

Sequencing used immunoSEQ multiplex PCR; TCRdb keeps in-frame clones, though not all of them. The repertoire holds around 3,900 clones, with 60% to 70% as singletons. The specimen sequenced was intraepithelial lymphocytes from the gut. This sequence joins TRBV29-1 and TRBJ2-4; TRBD2 might be the D (5 bases). This receptor was taken from an older man with active celiac disease. CDR3 protein: CSVELAGLAKNIQYF. In DNA form, the CDR3 reads TGCAGCGTTGAATTGGCGGGCCTAGCCAAAAACATTCAGTACTTC.